This TCR beta chain was found in a study of cytotoxic CD8 clonotypes in ibrutinib-treated CLL. Study-wide results and limits: With treatment, public clonotypes, which were uncommon, either contracted or remained stable. Sustained-remission patients were sampled at one set of times and progressing patients at different ones.

Trimming took 5 bases from V and 1 from J, leaving 8 bases between them. The CDR3 has 13 residues. Germline CDR1 and CDR2: SEHNR and FQNEAQ (reference sequence). Generated by immunoSEQ multiplex PCR, the TCRdb table keeps only in-frame clones and is missing some. Of approximately 70,000 clones listed, around 80% are singletons. Comments on this clone: Its antigen remains unknown.

The V and J genes are TRBV7-9 and TRBJ1-1; D is undetermined. The starting material was PBMCs, obtained at disease progression, from a patient treated with ibrutinib. The source is a human donor with chronic lymphocytic leukemia. The CDR3: CASSPIRNTEAFF. The CDR3 DNA is TGTGCCAGCAGCCCGATACGGAACACTGAAGCTTTCTTT.